The sequence of this TCR beta chain was determined in a study of T cell repertoires in cytomegalovirus infection. MiXCR, applied by TCRdb to the reads, yields one record per CDR3 protein. The repertoire holds approximately 470,000 distinct CDR3 sequences, with about 42% as singletons. This clonotype was seen only a few times. What it binds is unknown. Germline V gives CDR1 MNHEY, CDR2 SVGEGT. The length of the CDR3 is 14 residues. Trimming cost V 6 bases and J 4 bases, with 12 bases left between them. Study-level results: Pooled public TCR beta family frequency picked out CMV carriers with the relevant HLA.

The gene calls are TRBV6-2 or TRBV6-3 and TRBJ2-2; D perhaps matches TRBD2 (5 bases). The material was cultured PBMCs, obtained from culture after CMV antigen stimulation. This sequence originates from a human donor in good health (CMV status not recorded). Some clones in this sample may be carry-over from other donors' samples. The CDR3 loop reads CASRRGEGTGELFF. The DNA for the CDR3 is TGTGCCAGCAGGCGTGGAGAGGGCACCGGGGAGCTGTTTTTT.